The 32 T cell receptor beta chains below all came from one sample that was sequenced in a study of CD8+CD57+ T cells in acquired aplastic anemia. The use of genomic DNA as template underpinned the TCR beta VDJ and CDR3 profiling. TCRdb redid the calling of the reads with MiXCR, one entry per CDR3 protein. This sample carries roughly 200,000 distinct CDR3 sequences, roughly 55% of them seen once, and the ten largest clones take over 25%. Sequencing used sorted CD4+, CD8+, or CD8+CD57+ T cells (not recorded which) from PBMCs. The receptors here all came from a human donor in good health.

This chain uses TRBV12-3 or TRBV12-4 with TRBJ1-5, with TRBD1 matching over 12 bases. The junction had 1 base not matched to a gene; V was cut back by 1 base and J by 6 bases. CDR3 length equals 15 residues. The CDR3 spells CASSLGDRGLQPQHF. The DNA for the CDR3 is TGTGCCAGCAGTTTAGGGGACAGGGGGCTTCAGCCCCAGCATTTT.

CDR3 sequence (DNA): TGTGCCAGTAGTCAAAATACAGGGTCTGGAAACACCATATATTTT. Amino acid sequence: CASSQNTGSGNTIYF. The V and J genes are TRBV19 and TRBJ1-3, with a tentative D call TRBD1 (6 bases). The V end was cut by 5 bases, the J end by 1 base, with 12 bases between. The CDR3 is made up of 15 amino acids. Germline loops: CDR1 LNHDA, CDR2 SQIVND (reference sequence). The whole variable domain, remainder taken from reference TRBV19 and TRBJ1-3, is DGGITQSPKYLFRKEGQNVTLSCEQNLNHDAMYWYRQDPGQGLRLIYYSQIVNDFQKGDIAEGYSVSREKKESFPLTVTSAQKNPTAFYLCASSQNTGSGNTIYFGEGSWLTVV.

This clonotype appeared a single time. The chain recombines TRBV7-9 with TRBJ2-6; TRBD1 might be the D (5 bases). Between the trimmed V and J ends, which lost 3 bases and 0 bases, there was a span of 9 bases. The CDR3 totals 16 residues. Germline V gene lookup returns CDR1 SEHNR and CDR2 FQNEAQ (reference sequence). The CDR3 sequence: CASSFQDTSGANVLTF. Here the CDR3 DNA reads TGTGCCAGCAGCTTCCAGGACACCTCTGGGGCCAACGTCCTGACTTTC.

A single count supports this clonotype. The chain carries TRBV24-1 and TRBJ2-7; unclear D gene. The V gene lost 8 bases and the J gene lost 3 bases, with 13 bases spanning the gap. CDR3 length: 13 amino acids. Germline lookup yields CDR1 KGHDR and CDR2 SFDVKD. CDR3 protein: CATNRNADYEQYF. Here the CDR3 DNA reads TGTGCCACCAACAGAAACGCAGACTACGAGCAGTACTTC.

V usage is TRBV24-1 and J usage is TRBJ2-2, with 11 bases fitting TRBD2. Trimming removed 3 bases from V and 3 bases from J; junction bases left unmatched: 5. The CDR3 is made up of 17 amino acids. Germline V gives CDR1 KGHDR, CDR2 SFDVKD. CDR3 sequence reads: CATSDISGRAHTGELFF. The DNA for the CDR3 is TGTGCCACCAGTGATATTAGCGGGAGGGCGCACACCGGGGAGCTGTTTTTT.

On this clonotype itself: A read error is likely, as this CDR3 ends without the conserved phenylalanine or tryptophan. This sequence joins TRBV7-9 and TRBJ2-7; D is unclear. The germline CDR1 and CDR2 sequences are SEHNR and FQNEAQ (reference sequence). There are 11 residues in the CDR3. In nucleotides, the CDR3 is TGTGCCAGCAGCTTATACTACGTGCAGTACTCC. Translation gives CASSLYYVQYS.

This clonotype showed up many times. The V gene is TRBV3-1, the J gene TRBJ2-3; D gene uncertain. CDR1 LGHDT and CDR2 YNNKEL come from the germline V gene (reference sequence). CDR3 length equals 14 residues. Trimming left V 5 bases short and J 2 bases short, with 11 bases between. The CDR3 DNA reads as TGTGCCAGCAGCGTCGATAGAACCACAGATACGCAGTATTTT. This encodes CASSVDRTTDTQYF.

As for this clonotype: A much larger clone lies one base from this, so it may be a read error. The rearrangement links TRBV9 to TRBJ2-3, with D maybe TRBD2 (5 bases). Germline V gene data show CDR1 as SGDLS and CDR2 as YYNGEE. This CDR3 contains 16 residues. The CDR3 region is CACSVVVVLEADTQYF. Here the CDR3 DNA reads TGTGCCTGCAGCGTAGTAGTGGTACTAGAGGCAGATACGCAGTATTTT.

V is TRBV4-2 and J is TRBJ1-2; D is perhaps TRBD1 (5 bases). The germline V gene encodes CDR1 LGHNA and CDR2 YNFKEQ. The CDR3 has 15 residues. Trimming stripped 4 bases from V and 6 bases from J, with 18 bases between. The CDR3 reads CASSRHDDQGDGYTF. CDR3 nucleotides: TGTGCCAGCAGCCGCCACGACGACCAGGGTGATGGCTACACCTTC.

This clonotype was seen many times. The gene calls are TRBV6-1 and TRBJ1-5; D is perhaps TRBD1 (5 bases). The germline V and J ends were trimmed by 6 bases and 6 bases, with 24 bases remaining between them. The CDR3 contains 17 residues. Per the germline V gene, CDR1 is MNHNS and CDR2 is SASEGT. Written as DNA, the CDR3 is TGTGCCAGCAGGACTAAAGTGAGGGGAGGAGGCTTTCAGCCCCAGCATTTT. This codes for CASRTKVRGGGFQPQHF.

This clonotype showed up just once. The chain has TRBV2 and TRBJ2-7; D is unclear. Germline values: CDR1 SNHLY, CDR2 FYNNEI. The CDR3 length is 14 residues. Between the trimmed V and J ends, which lost 3 bases and 2 bases, there was a span of 11 bases. CDR3 region: CASSDWVGTYEQYF. The CDR3 nucleotides read TGTGCCAGCAGTGATTGGGTCGGAACCTACGAGCAGTACTTC.

Remarks on this clonotype: A much larger clone lies one base from this, so it may be a read error. V and J are TRBV4-1 and TRBJ2-1; 12 bases line up with TRBD2. CDR3 length: 15 residues. Germline CDR1 and CDR2: MGHRA and YSYEKL. The CDR3 reads CASSQATSGSDEQLF. The CDR3 nucleotides read TGTGCCAGCAGCCAAGCGACTAGCGGGAGCGATGAGCAGCTCTTC.

This clonotype has at least ten counts. This sequence joins TRBV5-1 and TRBJ2-3; D unresolved. Trimming took off 0 bases at V and 0 bases at J, with 11 bases between the two ends. The CDR3 has 16 amino acids. Germline values: CDR1 SGHRS, CDR2 YFSETQ. CDR3 sequence: CASSLGGRPSTDTQYF. The CDR3 bases are TGCGCCAGCAGCTTGGGTGGTAGACCTAGCACAGATACGCAGTATTTT.

This chain uses TRBV19 with TRBJ1-1, with unresolved D. Germline-derived CDR1 and CDR2 are LNHDA and SQIVND (reference sequence). Trimming removed 7 bases from V and 2 bases from J, with 14 bases in between. The CDR3 sequence is 14 residues long. The CDR3 DNA is TGTGCCAGTACCTCCCGAGTTAGAAACACTGAAGCTTTCTTT. This encodes CASTSRVRNTEAFF.

The rearrangement links TRBV7-9 to TRBJ1-6; a possible D gene is TRBD1 (5 bases). The V gene's germline CDR1 is SEHNR and CDR2 FQNEAQ (reference sequence). V shed 5 bases and J shed 11 bases, with 16 bases lying between them. The CDR3 extends over 14 amino acids. The CDR3 reads CASSPRADSAPLHF. CDR3 coding DNA: TGTGCCAGCAGCCCGAGGGCCGACAGTGCACCCCTCCACTTT.

This clonotype was seen many times. The V call is TRBV7-9, the J call TRBJ2-5; 9 bases are a match to TRBD1. This CDR3 is 16 amino acids long. V was clipped by 5 bases and J by 7 bases; unmatched bases: 14. Germline values: CDR1 SEHNR, CDR2 FQNEAQ (reference sequence). For the CDR3, the DNA is TGTGCCAGCAGCCCCGGACAGGGGCAATCCATAGGGACCCAGTACTTC. Its translation is CASSPGQGQSIGTQYF.

This clonotype came up many times. The chain joins TRBV6-2 or TRBV6-3 to TRBJ1-6; 7 nucleotides agree with TRBD1. CDR1 MNHEY and CDR2 SVGEGT come from the germline V gene. V lost 6 bases to trimming and J lost 8 bases; unmatched junction nucleotides: 10. The CDR3 has 15 amino acids. CDR3 nucleotides: TGTGCCAGCAGGGGCTTAACAGGGGTGTATTCACCCCTCCACTTT. This gives the protein CASRGLTGVYSPLHF.

The chain joins TRBV12-3 or TRBV12-4 to TRBJ1-6; possibly TRBD1 for D (5 bases). Between the trimmed V and J ends, which lost 3 bases and 7 bases, there was a span of 7 bases. This CDR3 comprises 13 residues. The CDR3 bases are TGTGCCAGCAGTTTTTCAGGGAATTCACCCCTCCACTTT. Translating it yields CASSFSGNSPLHF.

This chain connects TRBV6-4 to TRBJ2-3; 7 bases line up with TRBD1. J gave up 4 bases and V 3 bases, and 7 bases lay outside the gene matches. This CDR3 has 15 amino acids. Per the germline V gene, CDR1 is MRHNA and CDR2 is SNTAGT. CDR3 bases: TGTGCCAGCAGTGAAGGTGACAGGGTGGCAGATACGCAGTATTTT. It specifies CASSEGDRVADTQYF.

In this sample, this clonotype turned up many times. This rearrangement joins TRBV2 to TRBJ2-5; 9 bases fit TRBD2. The CDR3 extends over 13 amino acids. Germline CDR1 reads SNHLY; CDR2 reads FYNNEI. V lost 9 bases to trimming and J lost 5 bases; unmatched junction nucleotides: 7. The DNA for the CDR3 is TGTGCCAGAGGGGGGACTAGCATTGAGACCCAGTACTTC. Amino acids: CARGGTSIETQYF.

The genes are TRBV25-1 and TRBJ1-6, with D unclear. V lost 3 bases, J lost 7 bases, and 19 bases lay in between. CDR1 and CDR2 (germline): MGHDK, SYGVNS. The CDR3 runs 17 residues. The CDR3 coding sequence is TGTGCCAGCAGTGACCTAGAGGCAGGCCGGCGGAATTCACCCCTCCACTTT. Translated, it gives CASSDLEAGRRNSPLHF.

The chain combines TRBV20-1 with TRBJ1-1; D may be TRBD1 (5 bases). Germline assignment: CDR1 DFQATT and CDR2 SNEGSKA (reference sequence). The CDR3 consists of 15 residues. V was trimmed by 5 bases and J by 2 bases, leaving 18 bases between them. The CDR3 spells CSAGGFAVKNTEAFF. CDR3 in DNA: TGCAGTGCTGGGGGATTCGCGGTTAAAAACACTGAAGCTTTCTTT.

This clonotype was observed at least ten times. CDR3 amino acids: CASSQDRFYEQYF. The CDR3 bases are TGCGCCAGCAGCCAAGACAGATTCTACGAGCAGTACTTC. The chain links TRBV4-3 to TRBJ2-7; the D is unclear. Germline V CDR1 and CDR2: LGHNA, YSLEER. This CDR3 comprises 13 residues. Trimming took 0 bases from V and 3 from J, leaving 6 bases between them.

This clonotype was detected ten times or more. The CDR3 region is CASSYGDGEQFF. The CDR3 coding sequence is TGTGCCAGCAGTTATGGGGATGGTGAGCAGTTCTTC. J is TRBJ2-1 and V is TRBV6-2 or TRBV6-3; D call uncertain. The CDR3 has 12 residues. Trimming removed 3 bases at V and 9 bases at J, with 9 bases between. The germline V gene encodes CDR1 MNHEY and CDR2 SVGEGT.

V and J are TRBV9 and TRBJ1-2; tentatively, D is TRBD1 (5 bases). V lost 4 bases and J lost 4, with 20 bases in between. The V gene's germline CDR1 is SGDLS and CDR2 YYNGEE. The length of the CDR3 is 16 residues. The CDR3 sequence is CASSPTGGGNPYGYTF. CDR3 nucleotide sequence: TGTGCCAGCAGCCCCACTGGCGGGGGGAATCCCTATGGCTACACCTTC.

The rearrangement uses TRBV2 and TRBJ2-5, with 10 bases fitting TRBD2. Germline assignment: CDR1 SNHLY and CDR2 FYNNEI. This CDR3 is built from 15 residues. Trimming took 1 base from V and 9 from J; bases not matched to a gene: 8. The CDR3 sequence is CASSEGTSGSGAQYF. The CDR3 nucleotides read TGTGCCAGCAGTGAAGGGACTAGCGGTTCAGGGGCCCAGTACTTC.

In its sample, this clonotype was seen many times. One end of the junction fails to match germline, which may point to a read error. V and J are TRBV6-5 and TRBJ2-1; 7 bases are a match to TRBD2. The CDR3 is 12 residues long. Germline CDR1 reads MNHEY; CDR2 reads SVGAGI. The CDR3 DNA reads as TGTGCCACCAAGACTAGCTACGATGAGCAGTTCTTC. It yields the protein CATKTSYDEQFF.

The chain links TRBV12-3 or TRBV12-4 to TRBJ1-1; 11 nucleotides align to TRBD1. The CDR3 is made up of 16 amino acids. V lost 6 bases to trimming and J lost 10 bases; unmatched junction nucleotides: 16. The CDR3 sequence: CASSPTFGQGAPRAFF. DNA of the CDR3: TGTGCCAGCAGCCCCACTTTCGGACAGGGGGCGCCGAGAGCTTTCTTT.

This chain links TRBV20-1 with TRBJ1-6; unclear D gene. V lost 5 bases, J lost 12 bases, and 8 bases lay in between. The germline V gene has CDR1 DFQATT and CDR2 SNEGSKA (reference sequence). CDR3 length: 10 residues. In DNA form, the CDR3 reads TGCAGTGCTTATACTCTACCCCTCCACTTT. Residues: CSAYTLPLHF.

The chain recombines TRBV29-1 with TRBJ2-1, with 15 bases that match TRBD2. With 6 bases clipped from V and 5 bases from J, the junction kept 5 bases outside the gene matches. The CDR3 is made up of 15 amino acids. Germline values: CDR1 SQVTM, CDR2 ANQGSEA. CDR3 coding DNA: TGCAGCGTGGGGACTAGCGGGAGGTCCAACAATGAGCAGTTCTTC. This sequence encodes CSVGTSGRSNNEQFF.

The rearrangement joins TRBV20-1 to TRBJ2-5; no clear D gene. V shed 2 bases and J shed 4 bases, with 11 bases lying between them. This CDR3 comprises 13 residues. Per germline, CDR1 DFQATT and CDR2 SNEGSKA (reference sequence). CDR3 nucleotides: TGCAGTGCTAGACTCTCCGGCAGAGAGACCCAGTACTTC. Its translation: CSARLSGRETQYF.

This clonotype was counted at least ten times. V and J are TRBV12-5 and TRBJ2-5; 7 bases match TRBD2. Germline CDR1 and CDR2: LGHNT and FRNRAP. With V trimmed by 1 base and J by 4 bases, 6 bases remained unmatched. This CDR3 region has 15 residues. The CDR3 region has the DNA TGTGCTAGTGGTTTGGCCAGGGAGGGTCCAGAGACCCAGTACTTC. Protein: CASGLAREGPETQYF.